The next 27 T cell receptor beta chains were all read from a single sample in a study of T cell responses to AZD1222 COVID-19 vaccine. TCRdb keeps only in-frame clones here, not all; method: immunoSEQ multiplex PCR. The sample carries 98,000 or so clones, about 89% recorded once. Source: peripheral blood, taken on day 0 of AZD1222 vaccination. Receptors were obtained from an adult in good health.

The chain is built from TRBV15 and TRBJ1-1; D ambiguous. Trimming shortened V by 0 bases and J by 1 base, and 9 bases separated the two germline ends. The germline CDR1 and CDR2 sequences are LNHNV and YYDKDF (reference sequence). The CDR3 is 15 amino acids. In nucleotides, the CDR3 is TGTGCCACCAGCAGAGAAGCGGCGGGGAACACTGAAGCTTTCTTT. Its translation: CATSREAAGNTEAFF.

The table lists this clone with a few counts. The V and J genes are TRBV6-5 and TRBJ2-7; D is undetermined. Germline lookup yields CDR1 MNHEY and CDR2 SVGAGI. The CDR3 runs 14 residues. V gave up 6 bases and J gave up 12 bases, with 24 bases separating them. CDR3 residues: CASSRLEKSGRVYF. CDR3 coding DNA: TGTGCCAGCAGCCGCCTGGAGAAGTCAGGTCGGGTGTACTTC.

The CDR3, as DNA: TGTGCCAGCAGCGTAACGGGACAGGCCAACACTGAAGCTTTCTTT. Its translation is CASSVTGQANTEAFF. V and J are TRBV6-4 and TRBJ1-1, with TRBD1 matching over 8 bases. The CDR3 is 15 amino acids. Germline loops: CDR1 MRHNA, CDR2 SNTAGT. The V gene end was trimmed by 6 bases and the J gene end by 2 bases; junction bases not matched to a gene: 8.

The V gene is TRBV29-1, the J gene TRBJ2-7; D is uncertain. Looked up from germline, CDR1 is SQVTM and CDR2 is ANQGSEA. The CDR3 length is 11 residues. V lost 6 bases to trimming and J lost 1 base, with 7 bases between them. Written as DNA, the CDR3 is TGCAGCGTCCACCAGTCCTACGAGCAGTACTTC. Amino acid sequence: CSVHQSYEQYF.

V usage is TRBV7-2 and J usage is TRBJ2-3; 7 positions agree with TRBD1. The CDR3 loop spans 16 amino acids. The V gene's germline CDR1 is SGHTA and CDR2 FQGNSA. Unmatched junction bases numbered 10, after V lost 5 bases and J lost 2 bases. The CDR3 here is CASSRFPGQNTDTQYF. DNA of the CDR3: TGTGCCAGCAGCCGGTTCCCGGGACAGAACACAGATACGCAGTATTTT.

A single count supports this clone. The chain combines TRBV6-6 with TRBJ2-7; no clear D. CDR3 length equals 12 residues. V gave up 4 bases and J gave up 6 bases, with 10 bases separating them. Per the germline V gene, CDR1 is MNHNY and CDR2 is SVGAGI (reference sequence). Here the CDR3 DNA reads TGTGCCAGCAGTTCTACTTTGGGCGAGCAGTACTTC. The encoded protein is CASSSTLGEQYF.

This rearrangement joins TRBV7-3 to TRBJ2-5; D might be TRBD1 (5 bases). CDR1 is SGHTA and CDR2 is FQGTGA in the germline V gene. The CDR3 runs to 15 residues. V dropped 1 base and J dropped 4 bases, with 13 bases sitting between them. This chain's CDR3 is CASSLSSRVGETQYF. CDR3 nucleotides: TGTGCCAGCAGCTTAAGCTCCAGGGTAGGAGAGACCCAGTACTTC.

This rearrangement joins TRBV18 to TRBJ1-1; D is undetermined. This CDR3 comprises 17 residues. CDR1 is KGHSH, CDR2 LQKENI, per germline. Trimming took 3 bases from V and 0 from J, leaving 17 bases between them. In nucleotides, the CDR3 is TGTGCCAGCTCACCGGAGACCGGGAGACTTATGAACACTGAAGCTTTCTTT. Its translation: CASSPETGRLMNTEAFF.

The rearrangement uses TRBV4-1 and TRBJ2-7; possibly TRBD1 for D (7 bases). CDR1 MGHRA and CDR2 YSYEKL come from the germline V gene. The V and J ends lost 5 bases and 3 bases respectively, with 11 bases between them. The CDR3 runs to 13 residues. The CDR3 DNA reads as TGCGCCAGCAGCGGAGGGACAGTCTACGAGCAGTACTTC. Its protein product is CASSGGTVYEQYF.

V usage is TRBV5-1 and J usage is TRBJ1-1, with unresolved D. V was shortened by 0 bases and J by 0 bases, with 12 bases between the two germline ends. Germline V gene data show CDR1 as SGHRS and CDR2 as YFSETQ. The CDR3 loop spans 16 amino acids. The CDR3 DNA reads TGCGCCAGCAGCTTGGCTGGGCAGATAATGAACACTGAAGCTTTCTTT. The encoded protein is CASSLAGQIMNTEAFF.

This chain uses TRBV27 with TRBJ1-2; TRBD1 matches 10 bases. Trimming took 7 bases from V and 4 from J; bases not matched to a gene: 6. The CDR3 covers 14 residues. Germline V gives CDR1 MNHEY, CDR2 SMNVEV (reference sequence). The chain's CDR3 is CASKEDRGPYGYTF. As DNA, the CDR3 is TGTGCCAGCAAAGAAGACAGGGGGCCCTATGGCTACACCTTC.

This clone occurred a few times. The chain is built from TRBV7-9 and TRBJ1-5, with TRBD1 identical over 8 bases. The CDR3 contains 15 residues. V shed 8 bases, J shed 3 bases, and the junction held 9 bases outside the gene matches. Germline V gene data show CDR1 as SEHNR and CDR2 as FQNEAQ (reference sequence). CDR3 nucleotides: TGTGCCAGCTCCTCGGGACAGGCGAACAATCAGCCCCAGCATTTT. Translated: CASSSGQANNQPQHF.

The chain joins TRBV12-5 to TRBJ2-7; D is perhaps TRBD2 (5 bases). With 7 bases removed from V and 0 bases from J, the gap between germline ends came to 19 bases. In germline, CDR1 is LGHNT, CDR2 FRNRAP. This CDR3 spans 16 amino acids. The CDR3 is CASVQKDGGSSYEQYF. In nucleotides, the CDR3 is TGTGCTAGTGTCCAGAAGGACGGAGGAAGCTCCTACGAGCAGTACTTC.

The V and J genes are TRBV5-1 and TRBJ2-7; no definite D call. Trimming left V 1 base short and J 0 bases short, with 8 bases between. The CDR3 runs 14 residues. CDR1 is SGHRS and CDR2 is YFSETQ in the germline V gene. The CDR3 nucleotides are TGCGCCAGCAGCTTGCGGGCAGACTCCTACGAGCAGTACTTC. Its protein product is CASSLRADSYEQYF.

The sample holds one count of this clone. The chain couples TRBV9 to TRBJ2-1; either TRBD1 or TRBD2 may supply D (5 bases each). Trimming left V 0 bases short and J 4 bases short, with 11 bases between. This CDR3 contains 15 residues. Germline assignment: CDR1 SGDLS and CDR2 YYNGEE. CDR3 protein: CASSVGDGPYNEQFF. The CDR3 DNA reads TGTGCCAGCAGCGTAGGGGACGGGCCTTACAATGAGCAGTTCTTC. Together with reference TRBV9 and TRBJ2-1, the CDR3 gives the full variable domain: DSGVTQTPKHLITATGQRVTLRCSPRSGDLSVYWYQQSLDQGLQFLIQYYNGEERAKGNILERFSAQQFPDLHSELNLSSLELGDSALYFCASSVGDGPYNEQFFGPGTRLTVL.

The rearrangement joins TRBV12-3 or TRBV12-4 to TRBJ1-5; a weak D match, TRBD1 (6 bases). This CDR3 is built from 13 residues. Trimming removed 6 bases from V and 6 bases from J, with 12 bases in between. CDR3 protein: CASRGGGGQPQHF. CDR3 bases: TGTGCCAGCAGGGGTGGGGGCGGTCAGCCCCAGCATTTT.

This clone was seen a handful of times. The rearrangement joins TRBV10-2 to TRBJ2-3; possible D gene TRBD1, 6 bases. This CDR3 is 13 amino acids long. Germline assignment: CDR1 WSHSY and CDR2 SAAADI. Trimming cost V 2 bases and J 4 bases, with 7 bases left between them. CDR3 in amino acids: CASSEGGPDTQYF. The DNA of the CDR3 is TGCGCCAGCAGTGAGGGGGGCCCAGATACGCAGTATTTT.

V and J are TRBV7-9 and TRBJ1-2; D possibly corresponds to TRBD1 (5 bases). This CDR3 is built from 14 residues. The ends were cut back, 3 bases at V and 7 bases at J, with 15 bases in the middle. Germline-derived CDR1 and CDR2 are SEHNR and FQNEAQ (reference sequence). CDR3 nucleotides: TGTGCCAGCAGCTTCGGCAGGGACGTCGGTGGCTACACCTTC. This sequence encodes CASSFGRDVGGYTF.

The rearrangement links TRBV5-1 to TRBJ2-5; 8 positions agree with TRBD1. In germline, CDR1 is SGHRS, CDR2 YFSETQ. The CDR3 sequence is 16 residues long. V shed 3 bases and J 0 bases; nucleotides not matched to a gene: 7. CDR3 residues: CASSSGLQGDQETQYF. CDR3 in DNA: TGCGCCAGCAGCTCTGGGCTACAGGGGGACCAAGAGACCCAGTACTTC. Based on the CDR3 plus reference TRBV5-1 and TRBJ2-5, the full variable domain is KAGVTQTPRYLIKTRGQQVTLSCSPISGHRSVSWYQQTPGQGLQFLFEYFSETQRNKGNFPGRFSGRQFSNSRSEMNVSTLELGDSALYLCASSSGLQGDQETQYFGPGTRLLVL.

This chain connects TRBV6-5 to TRBJ1-1, with 8 bases lining up with TRBD1. V was clipped by 10 bases and J by 5 bases; unmatched bases: 6. This CDR3 contains 12 residues. Germline loops: CDR1 MNHEY, CDR2 SVGAGI. CDR3 sequence (DNA): TGTGCCACCAAGACAGGGGAAACTGAAGCTTTCTTT. It specifies CATKTGETEAFF.

The chain is built from TRBV27 and TRBJ1-2; no reliable D call. The CDR3 extends over 16 amino acids. The V gene's germline CDR1 is MNHEY and CDR2 SMNVEV (reference sequence). Trimming took 2 bases from V and 0 from J, leaving 13 bases between them. As DNA, the CDR3 is TGTGCCAGCAGTTTAATACCTCCCGGATCTAACTATGGCTACACCTTC. It encodes CASSLIPPGSNYGYTF.

The chain uses TRBV12-3 or TRBV12-4 and TRBJ1-2; D not resolved. Trimming removed 2 bases at V and 9 bases at J, with 7 bases between. The CDR3 runs 11 residues. The CDR3 loop reads CASSLYRSYTF. The CDR3 nucleotides read TGTGCCAGCAGTTTATATAGAAGCTACACCTTC.

The chain recombines TRBV5-6 with TRBJ2-2; D possibly corresponds to TRBD2 (6 bases). Trimming left V 4 bases short and J 4 bases short, with 14 bases between. CDR1 is SGHDT, CDR2 YYEEEE, per germline. This CDR3 is built from 15 residues. As DNA, the CDR3 is TGTGCCAGCAGCCCCATGGGGGGTCTCACCGGGGAGCTGTTTTTT. Translating gives CASSPMGGLTGELFF.

The V and J genes are TRBV19 and TRBJ1-4; possible D gene TRBD1, 5 bases. V dropped 3 bases and J dropped 7 bases, with 12 bases sitting between them. Per germline, CDR1 LNHDA and CDR2 SQIVND (reference sequence). The CDR3 is 14 residues long. Written as DNA, the CDR3 is TGTGCCAGTAGTATCCTTCAGGGAGGTGAAAAACTGTTTTTT. Its translation: CASSILQGGEKLFF.

The rearrangement links TRBV7-2 to TRBJ2-1; the D gene is possibly TRBD2 (5 bases). The CDR3 sequence is 15 residues long. V was pared by 2 bases and J by 0 bases, with 8 bases between. In germline, CDR1 is SGHTA, CDR2 FQGNSA. CDR3 DNA: TGTGCCAGCAGCTTACTCAGCGGCTCCTACAATGAGCAGTTCTTC. It yields the protein CASSLLSGSYNEQFF.

The J gene is TRBJ2-1, the V gene TRBV6-5, with D maybe TRBD1 (6 bases). Germline V CDR1 and CDR2: MNHEY, SVGAGI. The CDR3 extends over 13 amino acids. Trimming pared 6 bases from V and 9 bases from J, leaving 15 bases between. The CDR3 sequence is CASSHRDHTEQFF. The CDR3, as DNA: TGTGCCAGCAGCCACAGGGATCATACTGAGCAGTTCTTC.

The V gene is TRBV6-2 or TRBV6-3, the J gene TRBJ2-3; 7 bases are a match to TRBD2. The CDR3 covers 12 residues. With 7 bases clipped from V and 5 bases from J, the junction kept 3 bases outside the gene matches. Germline lookup yields CDR1 MNHEY and CDR2 SVGEGT. CDR3 sequence reads: CASTPGGDTQYF. The CDR3 DNA sequence: TGTGCCAGCACCCCGGGAGGAGATACGCAGTATTTT.